These 15 T cell receptor beta chains were sequenced from one sample in a study of cytomegalovirus exposure and HLA in healthy donors. With 60 Vbeta and 13 Jbeta primers, the PCR was carried out. Data came from immunoSEQ multiplex PCR; TCRdb stores just in-frame clones and leaves some out. The sample holds approximately 190,000 clones; 80% are singletons and the top ten take less than 7%. Sequenced input: PBMCs. Every receptor here comes from a man aged 40-55 years in good health and CMV-seropositive.

This clone was picked up one time. V is TRBV2 and J is TRBJ1-4; TRBD1 matches at 8 bases. The CDR3 is made up of 13 amino acids. Germline V lookup: CDR1 SNHLY, CDR2 FYNNEI. V lost 8 bases and J lost 5; bases outside the gene matches: 4. The CDR3 nucleotides are TGTGCCAGCCGGACAGGGCAGAATGAAAAACTGTTTTTT. The encoded protein is CASRTGQNEKLFF.

V gene TRBV19 combines with J gene TRBJ1-6, with no clear D. V lost 8 bases and J 6 bases, leaving 14 bases between the germline ends. From germline, CDR1 is LNHDA and CDR2 SQIVND (reference sequence). The CDR3 covers 14 residues. In nucleotides, the CDR3 is TGTGCCAGTCGGGATCCCTGGGCTAATTCACCCCTCCACTTT. Its protein is CASRDPWANSPLHF.

This clone was found a few times. The CDR3 region has the DNA TGCGCCAGCAGCCACTCCGGGGGCCTATTCGCGGGGGCTGGCTACACCTTC. It yields the protein CASSHSGGLFAGAGYTF. This chain links TRBV4-3 with TRBJ1-2, with TRBD1 as a possible D gene (6 bases). The CDR3 loop spans 17 amino acids. Germline V gives CDR1 LGHNA, CDR2 YSLEER. Trimming cost V 3 bases and J 7 bases, with 24 bases left between them.

In this sample, this clone turned up once. V and J are TRBV28 and TRBJ1-3; no clear D. The CDR3 extends over 11 amino acids. V was shortened by 1 base and J by 8 bases, with 3 bases between the two germline ends. Looked up from germline, CDR1 is MDHEN and CDR2 is SYDVKM. The DNA of the CDR3 is TGTGCCAGCAGTTTATTAGACACCATATATTTT. Translated, it gives CASSLLDTIYF.

The rearrangement uses TRBV6-1 and TRBJ2-4; possible D gene TRBD2, 6 bases. Germline CDR1 MNHNS, CDR2 SASEGT. The CDR3 consists of 14 residues. V was shortened by 0 bases and J by 5 bases, with 8 bases between the two germline ends. The CDR3 region has the DNA TGTGCCAGCAGTGAAGCGTGGAGGGAAAACATTCAGTACTTC. Its protein product is CASSEAWRENIQYF.

This chain links TRBV10-2 with TRBJ1-2; the match to TRBD1 covers 8 bases. The germline CDR1 and CDR2 sequences are WSHSY and SAAADI. The CDR3 has 13 residues. V was pared by 7 bases and J by 6 bases, with 7 bases of the junction left unmatched. As DNA, the CDR3 is TGCGCCAGCACGGGGACAGGAAGGGATGGCTACACCTTC. Translating it yields CASTGTGRDGYTF.

This chain joins TRBV5-6 and TRBJ2-3, with TRBD2 matching 8 bases. From germline, CDR1 is SGHDT and CDR2 YYEEEE. This CDR3 spans 15 amino acids. The V gene end was trimmed by 0 bases and the J gene end by 3 bases; junction bases not matched to a gene: 3. The CDR3 coding sequence is TGTGCCAGCAGCTTGGTGGCGGGGGGAACAGATACGCAGTATTTT. It specifies CASSLVAGGTDTQYF.

This clone was observed a handful of times. The chain is built from TRBV6-6 and TRBJ1-2; D gene unclear. The CDR3 has 13 amino acids. Per germline, CDR1 MNHNY and CDR2 SVGAGI (reference sequence). Trimming cost V 6 bases and J 2 bases, with 10 bases left between them. The CDR3 DNA reads TGTGCCAGCAGCCTAGACGTCAACTATGGCTACACCTTC. It encodes CASSLDVNYGYTF.

This chain connects TRBV19 to TRBJ2-2; maybe TRBD1 (6 bases). Trimming took off 7 bases at V and 1 base at J, with 16 bases between the two ends. Germline CDR1 is LNHDA and CDR2 is SQIVND (reference sequence). The CDR3 is made up of 16 amino acids. CDR3 region: CASIKSPGVNTGELFF. The CDR3 region has the DNA TGTGCCAGTATCAAGAGTCCAGGGGTGAACACCGGGGAGCTGTTTTTT.

The V call is TRBV7-3, the J call TRBJ2-5; D is ambiguous. The CDR3 totals 13 residues. V lost 2 bases and J lost 2, with 6 bases in between. Germline CDR1 reads SGHTA; CDR2 reads FQGTGA. The CDR3 DNA reads as TGTGCCAGCAGCTTACAGGTTCAAGAGACCCAGTACTTC. As protein: CASSLQVQETQYF.

In DNA, the CDR3 is TGTGCCAGCAGCCCCGCCTTCAGTCGAGGGCTGAACACTGAAGCTTTCTTT. Its protein product is CASSPAFSRGLNTEAFF. The chain links TRBV7-9 to TRBJ1-1; D unclear. Germline V lookup: CDR1 SEHNR, CDR2 FQNEAQ (reference sequence). The CDR3 spans 17 residues. V lost 5 bases to trimming and J lost 0 bases, with 19 bases between them.

The V call is TRBV15, the J call TRBJ1-3; D call uncertain. The V gene lost 0 bases and the J gene lost 0 bases, with 9 bases spanning the gap. Germline-derived CDR1 and CDR2 are LNHNV and YYDKDF (reference sequence). This CDR3 spans 16 amino acids. CDR3 protein: CATSRDHPGSGNTIYF. CDR3 nucleotides: TGTGCCACCAGCAGAGATCACCCAGGCTCTGGAAACACCATATATTTT. The variable domain in full, with the rest retrieved from reference TRBV15 and TRBJ1-3, is DAMVIQNPRYQVTQFGKPVTLSCSQTLNHNVMYWYQQKSSQAPKLLFHYYDKDFNNEADTPDNFQSRRPNTSFCFLDIRSPGLGDTAMYLCATSRDHPGSGNTIYFGEGSWLTVV.

V gene TRBV4-1 combines with J gene TRBJ2-1; D might be TRBD1 (6 bases). This CDR3 is 14 amino acids long. Looked up from germline, CDR1 is MGHRA and CDR2 is YSYEKL. V lost 3 bases to trimming and J lost 5 bases, with 11 bases between them. The CDR3 sequence is CASSHRDKHNEQFF. The CDR3 bases are TGCGCCAGCAGCCACCGGGACAAGCACAATGAGCAGTTCTTC.

The CDR3 coding sequence is TGTGCCAGCAGCTTCCGGGGACAGGACGAGTTCTTC. Encoded protein: CASSFRGQDEFF. The chain links TRBV7-9 to TRBJ2-1; TRBD1 aligns across 8 bases. V was pared by 3 bases and J by 14 bases, with 6 bases of the junction left unmatched. The CDR3 is 12 residues long. Germline-derived CDR1 and CDR2 are SEHNR and FQNEAQ (reference sequence).

The chain carries TRBV19 and TRBJ1-5, with D uncertain. Germline CDR1 LNHDA, CDR2 SQIVND (reference sequence). Trimming removed 5 bases at V and 5 bases at J, with 10 bases between. The CDR3 extends over 13 amino acids. CDR3 loop: CASSQLSDQPQHF. The CDR3 coding sequence is TGTGCCAGTAGTCAGTTGTCTGATCAGCCCCAGCATTTT.